This TCR beta chain was retrieved from a study of T cell responses to AZD1222 COVID-19 vaccine listed by TCRdb under 2021. General notes on the study: TCR sequencing covered fewer than 250 trial participants: 200 to 210 given two doses of AZD1222 and approximately 25 given two doses of MenACWY control vaccine. Trial participants were enrolled by age into subgroups of 18-55, 56-69 and 70-plus years, and around 150, 28 and 57 TCR-sequenced participants, respectively, were included in these subgroups.

This sample's time point label indicates: about 28 days (+/-7) after the second vaccine dose. Because spike-specific TCR depth and breadth did not differ between the two schedules, AZD1222 recipients who got a second dose at roughly 4 weeks were pooled with those who got a second dose at roughly 12 weeks. Samples from vaccinated people were obtained from the UK trials COV001 and COV002, which included a single-blind randomized controlled phase 2/3 trial of AZD1222 (ChAdOx1 nCoV-19) in healthy adults. For TCRbeta chain sequencing, PBMC samples from trial participants were taken at day 0 and at day 28 after the second dose. Summary of the overall study and its limitations: Spike-specific TCR breadth and depth rose significantly after two AZD1222 doses compared with day 0 and with MenACWY recipients. Epitopes outside the regions mutated in the B.1.351 and B.1.1.7 variants were reportedly recognized by nearly half of the unique spike-specific TCRs. The 56-69-year group was small, and its depth increase did not reach significance, likely because of low power. Conclusions about previously exposed vaccinees are limited, since just five or six AZD1222 recipients were seropositive for SARS-CoV-2 at baseline. Because no day 14 peak-response samples were available, repertoires were characterized only after the peak T cell response. Participants were mostly white British, with more females than males. The authors suggested clonal diversity may have been underestimated. The whole spike protein was spanned by vaccine-associated CD4 TCRs, and dominant responses were seen in regions 160-218 and 743-854.

This clone was found once. No antigen is known for it. No base-level quality is on record; no much larger clone is a single base apart. According to the germline V gene (reference sequence), CDR1 reads LNHDA and CDR2 reads SQIVND. Reading from cysteine to phenylalanine, the CDR3 counts 13 amino acids. The DNA shown is the 39-base CDR3, in frame from base 1. The trim is 6 bases for V and 4 bases for J, with a gap of 11 bases between the germline ends. The CDR3 regions of human TCRbeta chains were analyzed by immunosequencing. From the authors' description of their analysis: Repertoire TCRs were checked for matches against a reference library of SARS-CoV-2-specific TCRs that had been generated using the MIRA antigen-specificity platform. Breadth was defined as the fraction of unique TCRs that were SARS-CoV-2-associated, and depth was defined as the fraction of total T cells that were SARS-CoV-2-associated. Using the MIRA data, each spike-specific TCR was mapped to the spike region that the TCR reacts to and placed in a CD4 or CD8 class. Log10-transformed breadth and depth values were compared by one-way ANOVA with Sidak's multiple comparisons tests. Held by TCRdb, this immuneACCESS table contains in-frame sequences only and omits some clones. Under half of the omission traces to an unresolved V gene where checked; the cause of the rest is unknown. From that table come the V and J calls and clone size; the DNA was used to work out D and trimming. Within this sample are roughly 110,000 clones, with 87% of them counted one time only. The ten largest account for 4.5% to 5.5% of the sample.

The chain is assembled from TRBV19 and TRBJ2-3; confidence is insufficient to name the D gene. This clonotype was obtained from an adult who received the AZD1222 COVID-19 vaccine. Sequenced here: peripheral blood, sampled 28 days after the second AZD1222 dose. The nucleotide sequence reads TGTGCCAGTAGGCCGGCAGGATCAGATACGCAGTATTTT. The resulting protein is CASRPAGSDTQYF.